What follows is one T cell receptor beta chain and its context. Its antigen is undetermined. Trimming cost V 3 bases and J 8 bases, with 2 bases left between them. Germline CDR1 and CDR2: MNHNS and SASEGT. The CDR3 consists of 10 residues. The sample comes from a study of cytomegalovirus exposure and HLA in healthy donors. Study summary: The same platform used for the approximately 670 first-cohort repertoires was also used for the 95 to 150 validation repertoires, as a later analysis reported. Whole-study findings and limits: The authors confirmed in vitro that three CMV-associated chains were specific for CMV antigens. Overall, about 160 TCR beta chains were annotated as cytomegalovirus-associated.

Sequencing was performed with immunoSEQ multiplex PCR; in TCRdb, only in-frame clones are kept and a portion is missing. The table includes 200,000 to 250,000 clones, roughly 83% detected once. The TCR comes from a woman aged 18-29 years in good health and CMV-seronegative. Material: PBMCs. The chain couples TRBV6-1 to TRBJ2-1; D is undetermined. Here the CDR3 DNA reads TGTGCCAGCAGTGATTATGAGCAGTTCTTC. Amino acid sequence: CASSDYEQFF.